One sample yielded the 20 T cell receptor beta chains listed below, sequenced in a study of T-cell reconstitution after alpha-beta-depleted transplantation in children. Unique molecular identifiers were built into the TCRbeta library. TCRdb processed the PCR reads anew with MiXCR; each CDR3 protein has one entry. The sample contains fewer than 700,000 distinct CDR3 sequences, 10% to 15% of which appear only once. Material: PBMCs, mostly from graft donor cells, obtained 360 days after TCRalphabeta/CD19-depleted stem cell transplant. These receptors came from a male patient younger than 18 who had a stem cell transplant for acute myeloid leukemia, so the T cells may come from the graft donor.

In the case of this clonotype: A much larger clone differs from this one at a single base, so this may be a read error. V gene TRBV29-1 combines with J gene TRBJ2-5; D gene uncertain. The V and J ends lost 7 bases and 5 bases respectively, with 8 bases between them. Germline CDR1 SQVTM, CDR2 ANQGSEA. The CDR3 has 10 residues. The CDR3 loop is CSDGAETQYF. The CDR3 bases are TGCAGCGATGGAGCCGAGACCCAGTACTTC.

The chain's CDR3 is CASSHKYQETQYF. In nucleotides, the CDR3 is TGTGCCAGCAGTCATAAGTACCAAGAGACCCAGTACTTC. V usage is TRBV7-6 and J usage is TRBJ2-5; D is uncertain. In germline, CDR1 is SGHVS, CDR2 FNYEAQ. The CDR3 is 13 amino acids. The germline V and J ends were trimmed by 6 bases and 0 bases, with 8 bases remaining between them.

The count of this clonotype is one. The chain employs TRBV10-3 and TRBJ2-1, with 10 bases aligning to TRBD1. With 6 bases clipped from V and 8 bases from J, the junction kept 13 bases outside the gene matches. CDR1 is ENHRY and CDR2 is SYGVKD in the germline V gene. This CDR3 region has 16 residues. CDR3 protein: CAISGQLGTGVHEQFF. In nucleotides, the CDR3 is TGTGCCATCAGCGGGCAGTTGGGGACAGGGGTCCATGAGCAGTTCTTC.

V gene TRBV7-9 combines with J gene TRBJ2-1; 8 bases match TRBD1. The V gene end was trimmed by 4 bases and the J gene end by 7 bases; junction bases not matched to a gene: 6. The CDR3 totals 14 residues. CDR1 and CDR2 from the germline V gene are SEHNR and FQNEAQ (reference sequence). The DNA for the CDR3 is TGTGCCAGCAGCTCCCGACAGGGGCATAATGAGCAGTTCTTC. Its translation is CASSSRQGHNEQFF.

The gene calls are TRBV7-9 and TRBJ2-1; 8 nucleotides agree with TRBD2. With 4 bases clipped from V and 6 bases from J, the junction kept 5 bases outside the gene matches. This CDR3 has 14 amino acids. Germline-derived CDR1 and CDR2 are SEHNR and FQNEAQ (reference sequence). CDR3 in amino acids: CASSSAGTSNEQFF. The CDR3 DNA sequence: TGTGCCAGCAGCTCAGCGGGGACTAGCAATGAGCAGTTCTTC.

This clonotype was seen ten or more times. The chain recombines TRBV18 with TRBJ2-7; 13 bases map to TRBD2. Germline CDR1 and CDR2: KGHSH and LQKENI. The CDR3 is made up of 18 amino acids. The J segment lost 4 bases and the V segment lost 1 base, leaving 10 bases of the junction unmatched. The CDR3 protein is CASSPLSGLAGERYEQYF. In DNA form, the CDR3 reads TGTGCCAGCTCACCACTCTCCGGACTAGCGGGAGAGAGGTACGAGCAGTACTTC.

V gene TRBV2 combines with J gene TRBJ2-2; the match to TRBD2 covers 12 bases. CDR3 length equals 22 residues. Germline V gene lookup returns CDR1 SNHLY and CDR2 FYNNEI. J gave up 4 bases and V 5 bases, and 23 bases lay outside the gene matches. The CDR3 DNA follows: TGTGCCAGCAGTCGAACCCCCCTGGACAGGGCCGGGACTAGCGGGTTCACCGGGGAGCTGTTTTTT. It codes for CASSRTPLDRAGTSGFTGELFF.

This clonotype was observed a handful of times. V usage is TRBV6-5 and J usage is TRBJ2-7; the match to TRBD1 covers 9 bases. The CDR3 contains 15 residues. Germline V gene data show CDR1 as MNHEY and CDR2 as SVGAGI. V lost 0 bases to trimming and J lost 5 bases; unmatched junction nucleotides: 5. CDR3 bases: TGTGCCAGCAGTTACTCGGGACAGGGTTCCCACGAGCAGTACTTC. Translation: CASSYSGQGSHEQYF.

This chain joins TRBV5-1 and TRBJ2-2; no reliable D call. The CDR3 has 18 residues. Germline V lookup: CDR1 SGHRS, CDR2 YFSETQ. The germline V and J ends were trimmed by 1 base and 2 bases, with 18 bases remaining between them. The CDR3 sequence: CASSLTGSPKHNTGELFF. Written as DNA, the CDR3 is TGCGCCAGCAGCTTGACCGGCAGCCCCAAACACAACACCGGGGAGCTGTTTTTT.

A few counts support this clonotype. The chain employs TRBV25-1 and TRBJ2-7, with D possibly matching TRBD1 (6 bases). The CDR3 has 13 amino acids. Germline assignment: CDR1 MGHDK and CDR2 SYGVNS. Trimming took off 3 bases at V and 6 bases at J, with 12 bases between the two ends. As DNA, the CDR3 is TGTGCCAGCAGTGAGTACAGGGATAGCGAGCAGTACTTC. As protein: CASSEYRDSEQYF.

This sequence joins TRBV9 and TRBJ2-7; D possibly corresponds to TRBD2 (5 bases). This CDR3 has 15 residues. Germline V gene lookup returns CDR1 SGDLS and CDR2 YYNGEE. The V and J ends lost 1 base and 6 bases respectively, with 17 bases between them. The CDR3 DNA follows: TGTGCCAGCAGCGTAAACGGGAATGGGGTTGGCGAGCAGTACTTC. Protein sequence: CASSVNGNGVGEQYF.

This clonotype was detected only a few times. The chain combines TRBV27 with TRBJ2-5, with 7 positions matching TRBD1. There are 16 residues in the CDR3. The germline V gene has CDR1 MNHEY and CDR2 SMNVEV (reference sequence). J was trimmed by 1 base and V by 6 bases; bases with no gene match: 11. This CDR3 reads CASSPGWGTAQETQYF. As DNA, the CDR3 is TGTGCCAGCAGCCCCGGGTGGGGGACAGCCCAAGAGACCCAGTACTTC.

The CDR3 nucleotides read TGTGCCAGCAGTTACGATCGGACAGTAGCCAAAAACATTCAGTACTTC. It encodes CASSYDRTVAKNIQYF. This chain joins TRBV6-5 and TRBJ2-4; D possibly corresponds to TRBD1 (6 bases). The CDR3 consists of 16 residues. CDR1 and CDR2 (germline): MNHEY, SVGAGI. Trimming cost V 2 bases and J 0 bases, with 11 bases left between them.

This clonotype was detected a few times. J is TRBJ2-7 and V is TRBV28; maybe TRBD1 (5 bases). Trimming shortened V by 3 bases and J by 4 bases, and 19 bases separated the two germline ends. Germline V gene sequence: CDR1 MDHEN, CDR2 SYDVKM. This CDR3 has 16 residues. DNA of the CDR3: TGTGCCAGCAGTTTTTTGGCCGGTCAGGGTTGGTACGAGCAGTACTTC. This translates into CASSFLAGQGWYEQYF.

The chain couples TRBV5-1 to TRBJ1-4; D remains unclear. Per germline, CDR1 SGHRS and CDR2 YFSETQ. Trimming took 3 bases from V and 8 from J, leaving 8 bases between them. This CDR3 comprises 12 residues. The CDR3 is CASSSVGEKLFF. The CDR3 DNA follows: TGCGCCAGCAGCTCGGTAGGGGAAAAACTGTTTTTT.

This clonotype has just a few counts. The rearrangement joins TRBV20-1 to TRBJ2-3, with 11 positions matching TRBD2. V shed 5 bases, J shed 4 bases, and the junction held 2 bases outside the gene matches. CDR3 length equals 13 residues. Germline assignment: CDR1 DFQATT and CDR2 SNEGSKA (reference sequence). This chain's CDR3 is CSAGTSGPDTQYF. The CDR3 DNA is TGCAGTGCTGGGACTAGCGGCCCAGATACGCAGTATTTT.

The chain recombines TRBV4-2 with TRBJ2-4; 12 bases map to TRBD2. The CDR3 is 16 residues long. V trimming: 1 base; J trimming: 2 bases; junction bases outside the gene matches: 0. Germline values: CDR1 LGHNA, CDR2 YNFKEQ. CDR3 region: CASSQGTSGTKNIQYF. CDR3 coding DNA: TGTGCCAGCAGCCAAGGGACTAGCGGGACCAAAAACATTCAGTACTTC.

This clonotype has a count of ten or more. This chain connects TRBV12-3 or TRBV12-4 to TRBJ2-1; 10 nucleotides agree with TRBD2. The trim removed 5 bases at V and 8 bases at J, leaving 12 bases unmatched. The CDR3 runs to 16 residues. CDR3 bases: TGTGCCAGCAGTCTCTCTAGCGGGAGTAAGGGGGATGAGCAGTTCTTC. It is translated as CASSLSSGSKGDEQFF.

Many counts were recorded for this clonotype. This chain uses TRBV12-3 or TRBV12-4 with TRBJ2-1, with 9 bases lining up with TRBD2. Trimming at V came to 7 bases and at J to 7 bases, leaving 11 bases not matched to a gene. The CDR3 is 15 residues long. The CDR3 loop is CASTKGLAGWNEQFF. In DNA form, the CDR3 reads TGTGCCAGCACCAAAGGTCTAGCGGGATGGAATGAGCAGTTCTTC.

This clonotype came up a few times. The chain recombines TRBV9 with TRBJ2-5, with TRBD2 matching over 8 bases. J was trimmed by 1 base and V by 4 bases; bases with no gene match: 9. Germline V CDR1 and CDR2: SGDLS, YYNGEE. The CDR3 has 16 residues. In DNA form, the CDR3 reads TGTGCCAGCAGCCCCCACCGGGGGGGCCCCCAAGAGACCCAGTACTTC. Protein: CASSPHRGGPQETQYF.